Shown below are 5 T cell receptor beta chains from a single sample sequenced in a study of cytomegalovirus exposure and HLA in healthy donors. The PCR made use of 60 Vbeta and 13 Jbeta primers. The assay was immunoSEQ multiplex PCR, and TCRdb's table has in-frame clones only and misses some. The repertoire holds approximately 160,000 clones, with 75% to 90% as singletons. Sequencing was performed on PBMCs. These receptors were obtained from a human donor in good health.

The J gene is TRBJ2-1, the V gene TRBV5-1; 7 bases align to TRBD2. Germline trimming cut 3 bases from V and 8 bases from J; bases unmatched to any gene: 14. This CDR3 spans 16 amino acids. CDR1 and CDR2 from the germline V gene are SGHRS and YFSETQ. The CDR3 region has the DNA TGCGCCAGCAGCTGCGTGCGGGGGAGGGATTGCGATGAGCAGTTCTTC. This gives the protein CASSCVRGRDCDEQFF.

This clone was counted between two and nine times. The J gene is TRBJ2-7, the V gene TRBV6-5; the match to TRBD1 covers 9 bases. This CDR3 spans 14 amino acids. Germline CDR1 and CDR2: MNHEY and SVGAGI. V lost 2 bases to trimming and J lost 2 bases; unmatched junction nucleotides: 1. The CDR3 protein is CASSYGTGPYEQYF. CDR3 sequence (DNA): TGTGCCAGCAGTTACGGGACAGGGCCCTACGAGCAGTACTTC.

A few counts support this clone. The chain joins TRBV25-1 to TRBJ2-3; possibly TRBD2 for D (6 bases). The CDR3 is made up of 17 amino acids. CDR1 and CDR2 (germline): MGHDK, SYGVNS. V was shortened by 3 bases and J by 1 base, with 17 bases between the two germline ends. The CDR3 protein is CASSEAGGTAGTDTQYF. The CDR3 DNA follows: TGTGCCAGCAGTGAGGCGGGCGGGACCGCAGGCACAGATACGCAGTATTTT.

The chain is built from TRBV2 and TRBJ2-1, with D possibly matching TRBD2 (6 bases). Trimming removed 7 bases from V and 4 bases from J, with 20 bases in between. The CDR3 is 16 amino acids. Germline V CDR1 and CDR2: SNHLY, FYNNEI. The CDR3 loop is CASTRPPGLRYNEQFF. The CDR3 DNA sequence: TGTGCCAGCACTCGTCCCCCAGGACTACGGTACAATGAGCAGTTCTTC.

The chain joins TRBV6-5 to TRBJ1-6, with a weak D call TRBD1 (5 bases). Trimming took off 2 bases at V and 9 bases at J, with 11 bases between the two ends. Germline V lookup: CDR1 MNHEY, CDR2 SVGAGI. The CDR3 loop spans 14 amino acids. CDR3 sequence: CASSYGQGGSPLHF. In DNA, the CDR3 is TGTGCCAGCAGTTACGGGCAGGGTGGTTCACCCCTCCACTTT.